These 14 T cell receptor beta chains were all obtained from the same sample, sequenced in a study of cytomegalovirus exposure and HLA in healthy donors. PCR was performed using 60 Vbeta and 13 Jbeta primers. Assay used: immunoSEQ multiplex PCR; TCRdb lists only in-frame clones, some missing. Its table lists around 71,000 clones. Sequencing was done on a sample of PBMCs. These receptors were obtained from a woman aged 30 to 39 in good health and CMV-seronegative.

This rearrangement joins TRBV7-8 to TRBJ1-5, with 7 positions matching TRBD1. The germline CDR1 and CDR2 sequences are SGHVS and FQNEAQ. The CDR3 consists of 15 residues. Trimming cost V 6 bases and J 0 bases; bases outside gene matches: 5. This CDR3 reads CASSLRDSSNQPQHF. The CDR3 region has the DNA TGTGCCAGCAGTCTCCGGGACAGTAGCAATCAGCCCCAGCATTTT.

The rearrangement links TRBV18 to TRBJ2-7; possibly TRBD1 for D (6 bases). The CDR3 runs 15 residues. CDR1 and CDR2 (germline): KGHSH, LQKENI. V was clipped by 4 bases and J by 2 bases, with 15 bases between them. The CDR3 region is CASSQPDSFAYEQYF. As DNA, the CDR3 is TGTGCCAGCTCACAACCGGACAGCTTCGCCTACGAGCAGTACTTC.

This chain's CDR3 is CASSLLGETQYF. CDR3 nucleotides: TGTGCCAGCAGCCTCCTCGGGGAGACCCAGTACTTC. The chain employs TRBV7-9 and TRBJ2-5, with D unclear. The germline gives CDR1 SEHNR, CDR2 FQNEAQ (reference sequence). The V end lost 5 bases, the J end lost 5 bases, and 9 bases lay between the germline ends. This CDR3 spans 12 amino acids.

The chain has TRBV5-6 and TRBJ2-7; D is ambiguous. Trimming removed 0 bases from V and 7 bases from J, with 20 bases in between. Germline V lookup: CDR1 SGHDT, CDR2 YYEEEE. The CDR3 extends over 16 amino acids. CDR3 bases: TGTGCCAGCAGCTTGGCAGCCGGGTCTACCTCCGGGGAGCAGTACTTC. Protein: CASSLAAGSTSGEQYF.

CDR3 DNA sequence: TGTGCCAGCAGAGGCGGGACGCTATCCTACAATGAGCAGTTCTTC. Amino acid sequence: CASRGGTLSYNEQFF. V and J are TRBV27 and TRBJ2-1; tentative D call: TRBD2 (6 bases). This CDR3 is built from 15 residues. Germline-derived CDR1 and CDR2 are MNHEY and SMNVEV (reference sequence). V was pared by 6 bases and J by 1 base, with 13 bases between.

V and J are TRBV4-1 and TRBJ2-7; no clear D. CDR1 and CDR2 from the germline V gene are MGHRA and YSYEKL. The germline V and J ends were trimmed by 2 bases and 0 bases, with 8 bases remaining between them. This CDR3 region has 14 residues. CDR3 loop: CASSQLVGSYEQYF. CDR3 sequence (DNA): TGCGCCAGCAGCCAACTGGTCGGCTCCTACGAGCAGTACTTC.

The chain couples TRBV5-1 to TRBJ1-1; unclear D gene. The CDR3 is 15 residues long. V was trimmed by 4 bases and J by 1 base, leaving 14 bases between them. Germline CDR1 and CDR2: SGHRS and YFSETQ. CDR3 DNA sequence: TGCGCCAGCAGCCTGGGTGGGAGGAAGAACACTGAAGCTTTCTTT. Protein sequence: CASSLGGRKNTEAFF.

On this clone: Other DNA sequences in this sample translate to the same CDR3. V usage is TRBV6-5 and J usage is TRBJ1-2; D is perhaps TRBD1 (5 bases). This CDR3 region has 14 residues. With 0 bases removed from V and 4 bases from J, the gap between germline ends came to 9 bases. CDR1 is MNHEY, CDR2 SVGAGI, per germline. As DNA, the CDR3 is TGTGCCAGCAGTTACTCAACAGGCTTCTATGGCTACACCTTC. As protein: CASSYSTGFYGYTF.

The chain joins TRBV4-1 to TRBJ2-1, with D possibly being TRBD2 (7 bases). Germline CDR1 reads MGHRA; CDR2 reads YSYEKL. Trimming took 0 bases from V and 3 from J, leaving 18 bases between them. This CDR3 spans 18 amino acids. The CDR3 nucleotides read TGCGCCAGCAGCCAAGAAGACCGAAGGGGGGGCTTCTACAATGAGCAGTTCTTC. It is translated as CASSQEDRRGGFYNEQFF.

The chain uses TRBV18 and TRBJ2-5; D remains ambiguous. Deletions cut 6 bases from V and 0 bases from J, with 5 bases between. Per the germline V gene, CDR1 is KGHSH and CDR2 is LQKENI. This CDR3 region has 12 residues. The CDR3 loop is CASSPYQETQYF. Here the CDR3 DNA reads TGTGCCAGCTCCCCGTACCAAGAGACCCAGTACTTC.

V usage is TRBV6-1 and J usage is TRBJ2-7; D not resolved. V lost 8 bases and J 0 bases, leaving 8 bases between the germline ends. The length of the CDR3 is 12 residues. CDR1 and CDR2 from the germline V gene are MNHNS and SASEGT. The CDR3 sequence is CASGGSSYEQYF. The CDR3 DNA is TGTGCCAGCGGCGGCAGCTCCTACGAGCAGTACTTC.

The chain recombines TRBV4-1 with TRBJ2-1; TRBD2 aligns across 10 bases. Germline V gives CDR1 MGHRA, CDR2 YSYEKL. The CDR3 is 18 amino acids. The V gene end was trimmed by 3 bases and the J gene end by 0 bases; junction bases not matched to a gene: 8. The CDR3 bases are TGCGCCAGCAGCCAGTGGTGGGCTAGCGGGAGCTCCTACAATGAGCAGTTCTTC. Its translation: CASSQWWASGSSYNEQFF.

This chain joins TRBV5-1 and TRBJ2-7; 9 bases line up with TRBD2. The trim removed 3 bases at V and 0 bases at J, leaving 1 base unmatched. Germline V gene data show CDR1 as SGHRS and CDR2 as YFSETQ. The CDR3 is made up of 14 amino acids. CDR3 loop: CASSSSGNSYEQYF. The DNA of the CDR3 is TGCGCCAGCAGCTCTAGCGGGAACTCCTACGAGCAGTACTTC.

Points on this clone: One junction end disagrees with the germline gene, perhaps due to a read error. The V gene is TRBV29-1, the J gene TRBJ2-1; TRBD2 is a possible D gene (5 bases). Germline V CDR1 and CDR2: SQVTM, ANQGSEA. The CDR3 contains 10 residues. CDR3 region: CRVEAGQKVF. CDR3 bases: TGCAGAGTTGAGGCGGGCCAGAAGGTCTTC.